Following are 22 T cell receptor beta chains from one sample sequenced in a study of T cell responses to AZD1222 COVID-19 vaccine (dated by TCRdb to about 2021). The time point label here, explained by the study, means: baseline before first vaccination. Libraries were built with the immunoSEQ multiplex PCR assay. TCRdb provides this immuneACCESS table in a form limited to in-frame rearrangements. Some clones are lacking; in checked studies, under half of them reflect an unresolved V gene, and why the rest are absent is not known. The sample data list some 150,000 clones, and 90% to 95% of these were observed just once. Of the sample, roughly 2.5% falls within the top ten clones. The sample was peripheral blood, taken on day 0 of AZD1222 vaccination. These receptors originate from an adult in good health.

This clone appeared a few times. The genes are TRBV29-1 and TRBJ1-1; 11 nucleotides line up with TRBD1. The germline gives CDR1 SQVTM, CDR2 ANQGSEA. The length of the CDR3 is 14 residues. The V segment lost 1 base and the J segment 5 bases; nucleotides outside the gene matches: 3. The CDR3 protein is CSVEVGTGGTEAFF. The CDR3 DNA reads TGCAGCGTTGAAGTCGGGACAGGGGGAACTGAAGCTTTCTTT.

Turning to this clone: In the same sample, other DNA sequences code for this CDR3. The genes are TRBV27 and TRBJ1-5, with D maybe TRBD1 (5 bases). Germline-derived CDR1 and CDR2 are MNHEY and SMNVEV (reference sequence). The CDR3 length is 15 residues. The V gene lost 1 base and the J gene lost 1 base, with 8 bases spanning the gap. Here the CDR3 DNA reads TGTGCCAGCAGTTTATGGGGCAGCAGCAATCAGCCCCAGCATTTT. It yields the protein CASSLWGSSNQPQHF.

This chain joins TRBV6-5 and TRBJ2-1; D is possibly TRBD1 (7 bases). V dropped 5 bases and J dropped 0 bases, with 11 bases sitting between them. CDR3 size: 15 residues. Germline lookup yields CDR1 MNHEY and CDR2 SVGAGI. The CDR3 reads CASSPGGSSYNEQFF. The CDR3 bases are TGTGCCAGCAGTCCAGGGGGGAGCTCCTACAATGAGCAGTTCTTC.

The rearrangement uses TRBV28 and TRBJ2-5; 8 nucleotides line up with TRBD2. The CDR3 contains 14 residues. V lost 7 bases and J lost 4; bases outside the gene matches: 8. Germline V lookup: CDR1 MDHEN, CDR2 SYDVKM. Written as DNA, the CDR3 is TGTGCCAGCATAAGCGGGAGTTTGTCAGAGACCCAGTACTTC. Its translation: CASISGSLSETQYF.

V usage is TRBV6-5 and J usage is TRBJ1-1; 7 nucleotides line up with TRBD1. The V segment lost 2 bases and the J segment 4 bases; nucleotides outside the gene matches: 4. Germline CDR1 is MNHEY and CDR2 is SVGAGI. The CDR3 is made up of 14 amino acids. CDR3 nucleotide sequence: TGTGCCAGCAGTTACGACAGGGTTTTCACTGAAGCTTTCTTT. This translates into CASSYDRVFTEAFF.

V gene TRBV10-3 combines with J gene TRBJ2-5; D may be TRBD2 (5 bases). The ends were cut back, 5 bases at V and 2 bases at J, with 9 bases in the middle. Per germline, CDR1 ENHRY and CDR2 SYGVKD. This CDR3 contains 13 residues. Written as DNA, the CDR3 is TGTGCCATCAGTATGGACTTTCAAGAGACCCAGTACTTC. It codes for CAISMDFQETQYF.

The rearrangement links TRBV5-6 to TRBJ1-1; 9 bases are shared with TRBD1. Germline trimming cut 3 bases from V and 1 base from J; bases unmatched to any gene: 7. CDR3 size: 16 residues. Germline CDR1 and CDR2: SGHDT and YYEEEE. The CDR3 DNA reads as TGTGCCAGCAGCTCCGGGACAGGGCTGAAGAACACTGAAGCTTTCTTT. Its translation is CASSSGTGLKNTEAFF. The whole variable domain, filled in from reference TRBV5-6 and TRBJ1-1, reads DAGVTQSPTHLIKTRGQQVTLRCSPKSGHDTVSWYQQALGQGPQFIFQYYEEEERQRGNFPDRFSGHQFPNYSSELNVNALLLGDSALYLCASSSGTGLKNTEAFFGQGTRLTVV.

V usage is TRBV11-2 and J usage is TRBJ1-1; the D is unclear. V lost 5 bases to trimming and J lost 2 bases, with 3 bases between them. Germline V gives CDR1 SGHAT, CDR2 FQNNGV. The CDR3 covers 11 residues. CDR3 residues: CASSPNTEAFF. The CDR3 DNA is TGTGCCAGCAGCCCCAACACTGAAGCTTTCTTT.

The gene calls are TRBV19 and TRBJ1-1, with a possible D match to TRBD1 (5 bases). Looked up from germline, CDR1 is LNHDA and CDR2 is SQIVND (reference sequence). Trimming took 3 bases from V and 4 from J, leaving 9 bases between them. The CDR3 runs to 13 residues. The CDR3 here is CASSIGASTEAFF. As DNA, the CDR3 is TGTGCCAGTAGTATCGGGGCGAGCACTGAAGCTTTCTTT.

The chain links TRBV19 to TRBJ2-7; D is perhaps TRBD1 (6 bases). Between the trimmed V and J ends, which lost 8 bases and 0 bases, there was a span of 17 bases. The CDR3 spans 15 residues. Germline CDR1 LNHDA, CDR2 SQIVND (reference sequence). The CDR3 DNA reads TGTGCCAGTGCTGCCGGGACAAGGAGCTCCTACGAGCAGTACTTC. It yields the protein CASAAGTRSSYEQYF.

The chain combines TRBV5-4 with TRBJ1-3; tentatively, D is TRBD1 (5 bases). V lost 0 bases, J lost 10 bases, and 14 bases lay in between. The germline CDR1 and CDR2 sequences are SGHNT and YYREEE (reference sequence). This CDR3 comprises 14 residues. CDR3 nucleotide sequence: TGTGCCAGCAGCTTGGGAGGGGTCGAAACAACCATATATTTT. Translating gives CASSLGGVETTIYF.

CDR3 residues: CASSYSGPGGNQPQHF. The CDR3 DNA is TGTGCCAGCAGTTACTCTGGACCGGGGGGCAATCAGCCCCAGCATTTT. The rearrangement joins TRBV6-5 to TRBJ1-5; D is possibly TRBD1 (5 bases). In germline, CDR1 is MNHEY, CDR2 SVGAGI. Trimming pared 0 bases from V and 2 bases from J, leaving 11 bases between. The CDR3 runs to 16 residues.

The chain uses TRBV20-1 and TRBJ2-1, with D unclear. The CDR3 extends over 11 amino acids. Germline V CDR1 and CDR2: DFQATT, SNEGSKA (reference sequence). V lost 0 bases and J lost 12, with 9 bases in between. CDR3: CSAREIRWQFF. As DNA, the CDR3 is TGCAGTGCTAGAGAGATACGTTGGCAGTTCTTC.

The DNA for the CDR3 is TGTGCTAGTGGTCCCCGCGAGGTAAACTATGGCTACACCTTC. Protein: CASGPREVNYGYTF. The chain couples TRBV12-5 to TRBJ1-2, with D unresolved. V lost 5 bases, J lost 2 bases, and 12 bases lay in between. The CDR3 runs to 14 residues. CDR1 and CDR2 from the germline V gene are LGHNT and FRNRAP. The full variable domain, rest sourced from reference TRBV12-5 and TRBJ1-2, is DARVTQTPRHKVTEMGQEVTMRCQPILGHNTVFWYRQTMMQGLELLAYFRNRAPLDDSGMPKDRFSAEMPDATLATLKIQPSEPRDSAVYFCASGPREVNYGYTFGSGTRLTVV.

The chain links TRBV5-8 to TRBJ1-2; a possible D gene is TRBD1 (5 bases). The CDR3 is 11 amino acids. Trimming removed 5 bases from V and 5 bases from J, with 7 bases in between. Germline CDR1 reads SGHTS; CDR2 reads YDEGEE. CDR3 protein: CASRSGYGYTF. For the CDR3, the DNA is TGTGCCAGCAGATCAGGGTATGGCTACACCTTC.

The chain combines TRBV6-2 or TRBV6-3 with TRBJ1-2, with 7 bases identical to TRBD1. Germline V CDR1 and CDR2: MNHEY, SVGEGT. V dropped 4 bases and J dropped 1; count of bases not matched to a gene: 9. CDR3 length: 16 amino acids. The DNA of the CDR3 is TGTGCCAGCAGTTCTCGGGACAGACCTGATAACTATGGCTACACCTTC. Its translation: CASSSRDRPDNYGYTF.

The chain couples TRBV5-1 to TRBJ2-2, with a possible D match to TRBD1 (5 bases). Looked up from germline, CDR1 is SGHRS and CDR2 is YFSETQ. The ends were cut back, 0 bases at V and 0 bases at J, with 12 bases in the middle. The CDR3 loop spans 17 amino acids. CDR3 amino acids: CASSLVLRQSNTGELFF. The CDR3 DNA reads as TGCGCCAGCAGCTTGGTGTTGAGACAGTCGAACACCGGGGAGCTGTTTTTT.

The chain combines TRBV19 with TRBJ2-1; 7 nucleotides align to TRBD1. After removal of 5 bases from V and 1 base from J, the junction contained 5 bases not matched to a gene. This CDR3 is 15 amino acids long. CDR1 and CDR2 from the germline V gene are LNHDA and SQIVND (reference sequence). The CDR3 nucleotides are TGTGCCAGTAGTCCCTGGACAGGTTCCTACAATGAGCAGTTCTTC. Translation gives CASSPWTGSYNEQFF.

This chain uses TRBV4-1 with TRBJ2-1, with TRBD2 matching over 10 bases. The CDR3 has 15 residues. CDR1 is MGHRA, CDR2 YSYEKL, per germline. With 5 bases clipped from V and 10 bases from J, the junction kept 11 bases outside the gene matches. CDR3 sequence: CASSGSIAGGQEQFF. The CDR3 nucleotides read TGCGCCAGCAGCGGCTCAATAGCGGGAGGACAGGAGCAGTTCTTC.

The CDR3 is CASSSQGVQETQYF. The CDR3 DNA sequence: TGTGCCAGTAGTTCACAGGGGGTACAAGAGACCCAGTACTTC. This chain joins TRBV19 and TRBJ2-5; 8 bases agree with TRBD1. J lost 2 bases, V lost 5 bases, and 4 bases had no gene match. Germline V lookup: CDR1 LNHDA, CDR2 SQIVND (reference sequence). This CDR3 is 14 amino acids long.

This chain connects TRBV7-2 to TRBJ1-2; D unresolved. The CDR3 covers 13 residues. V was pared by 0 bases and J by 4 bases, with 6 bases between. Germline V gene data show CDR1 as SGHTA and CDR2 as FQGNSA. The CDR3 DNA sequence: TGTGCCAGCAGCTTAGCGCTGGGCTATGGCTACACCTTC. This translates into CASSLALGYGYTF. The whole variable domain, remainder taken from reference TRBV7-2 and TRBJ1-2, is GAGVSQSPSNKVTEKGKDVELRCDPISGHTALYWYRQSLGQGLEFLIYFQGNSAPDKSGLPSDRFSAERTGGSVSTLTIQRTQQEDSAVYLCASSLALGYGYTFGSGTRLTVV.

The rearrangement uses TRBV6-5 and TRBJ2-4; 8 positions agree with TRBD2. V lost 0 bases and J lost 0; bases outside the gene matches: 1. Germline CDR1 is MNHEY and CDR2 is SVGAGI. There are 16 residues in the CDR3. The CDR3: CASSYSLAGAKNIQYF. DNA of the CDR3: TGTGCCAGCAGTTACTCCCTAGCGGGAGCCAAAAACATTCAGTACTTC.